The clone carrying this T cell receptor (beta chain) is medium-sized in the sample. The antigen is undetermined. TCRdb re-derived calls from the 5' RACE reads in MiXCR, one entry per CDR3 protein. This table has some 31,000 distinct CDR3 sequences, roughly 26% appearing once. V lost 5 bases, J lost 6 bases, and 9 bases lay in between. The CDR3 loop spans 12 amino acids. Germline CDR1 and CDR2: MDHEN and SYDVKM. CD25-based Treg depletion was applied to purified naive CD4+ T cells. Study-wide results and caveats: Tumor memory CD4+ T cell TCR gene usage was found to cluster with blood and lymph node memory CD4+ cells and with lymph node naive CD4+ cells.

The V call is TRBV28, the J call TRBJ2-3; D gene unclear. This TCR derives from a female donor with breast cancer. Input material: naive CD4+ T cells sorted from a lymph node. Indicated subset: naive CD4+ T cells, CD4+CD45RA+CD25-. DNA of the CDR3: TGTGCCAGCAGTCCCTTATCGGATACGCAGTATTTT. This sequence encodes CASSPLSDTQYF.